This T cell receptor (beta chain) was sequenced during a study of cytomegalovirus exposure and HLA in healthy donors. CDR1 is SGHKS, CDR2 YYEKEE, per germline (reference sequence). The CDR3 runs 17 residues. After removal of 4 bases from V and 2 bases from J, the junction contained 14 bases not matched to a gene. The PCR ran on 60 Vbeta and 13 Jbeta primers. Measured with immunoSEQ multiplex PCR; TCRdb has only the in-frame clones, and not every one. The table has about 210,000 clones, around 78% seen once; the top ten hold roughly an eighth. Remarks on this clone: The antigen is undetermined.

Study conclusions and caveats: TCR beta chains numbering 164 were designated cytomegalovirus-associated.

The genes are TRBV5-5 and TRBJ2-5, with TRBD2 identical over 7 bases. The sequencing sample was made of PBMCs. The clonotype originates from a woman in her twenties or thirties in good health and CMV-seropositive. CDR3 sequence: CASSPWAGVRGQETQYF. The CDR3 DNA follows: TGTGCCAGCAGCCCCTGGGCGGGGGTTAGGGGTCAAGAGACCCAGTACTTC.